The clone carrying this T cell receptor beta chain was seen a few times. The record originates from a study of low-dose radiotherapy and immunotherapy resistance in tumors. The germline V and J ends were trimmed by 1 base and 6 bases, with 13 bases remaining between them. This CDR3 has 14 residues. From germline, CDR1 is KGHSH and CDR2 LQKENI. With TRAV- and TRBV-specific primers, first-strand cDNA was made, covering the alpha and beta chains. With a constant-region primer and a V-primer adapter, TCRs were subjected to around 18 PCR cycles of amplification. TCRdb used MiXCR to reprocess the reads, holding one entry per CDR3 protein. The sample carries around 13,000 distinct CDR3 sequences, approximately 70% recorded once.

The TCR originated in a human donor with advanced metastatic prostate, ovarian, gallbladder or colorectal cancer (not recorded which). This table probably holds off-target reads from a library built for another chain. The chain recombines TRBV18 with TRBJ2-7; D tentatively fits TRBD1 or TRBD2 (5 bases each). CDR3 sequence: CASSPLPRGTEQYF. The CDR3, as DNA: TGTGCCAGCTCACCACTCCCCCGAGGGACCGAGCAGTACTTC.